This TCR beta chain was recovered during a study of OX40 agonist ivuxolimab in advanced cancers. Turning to the study itself: Checkpoint inhibitors had been given previously to about 40% of patients. Two cutaneous melanoma patients and one hepatocellular carcinoma patient, three in all, had partial responses. Study-wide results and limits: Normalized T-cell clonal expansion was also low in some nonresponders. Antigen specificity was not determined for the expanded peripheral T cells.

As for this clone: Its matching antigen is unknown.

The repertoire was sequenced with immunoSEQ multiplex PCR; TCRdb's copy has only in-frame clones and lacks some. The sample holds tens of thousands of clones, approximately 90% seen once. The sequencing here drew on CD4+ or CD8+ T cells sorted from blood, taken in a trial of the OX40 agonist ivuxolimab. This receptor was taken from an adult with an advanced solid tumor such as melanoma, head and neck, liver or kidney cancer.

CDR3 region: CASSLRQNYEQYF. The DNA of the CDR3 is TGCGCCAGCAGCCTACGACAGAACTACGAGCAGTACTTC. This chain joins TRBV5-1 and TRBJ2-7; possibly TRBD1 for D (5 bases). This CDR3 spans 13 amino acids. Looked up from germline, CDR1 is SGHRS and CDR2 is YFSETQ. Between the trimmed V and J ends, which lost 4 bases and 3 bases, there was a span of 11 bases.